The entry that follows covers one T cell receptor beta chain sequence. The data are from a study of T cell changes during pregnancy in multiple sclerosis. Using immunoSEQ multiplex PCR, the repertoire was profiled, and TCRdb retains in-frame clones only, with some absent. The sample carries some 60,000 clones, approximately 90% recorded once. Trimming left V 1 base short and J 0 bases short, with 13 bases between. The CDR3 totals 15 residues. Germline V CDR1 and CDR2: GTSNPN, SVGIG (reference sequence). The sequence derives from a female donor with multiple sclerosis, enrolled in a pregnancy study. V gene TRBV30 combines with J gene TRBJ2-7, with D possibly TRBD2 on 5 matching bases. This specimen was CD4+ T cells from peripheral blood mononuclear cells, taken in the first trimester of pregnancy. The CDR3: CAWSALTGISYEQYF. The CDR3 bases are TGTGCCTGGAGTGCTTTAACCGGGATCTCCTACGAGCAGTACTTC. Based on the CDR3 plus reference TRBV30 and TRBJ2-7, the full variable domain is SQTIHQWPATLVQPVGSPLSLECTVEGTSNPNLYWYRQAAGRGLQLLFYSVGIGQISSEVPQNLSASRPQDRQFILSSKKLLLSDSGFYLCAWSALTGISYEQYFGPGTRLTVT.